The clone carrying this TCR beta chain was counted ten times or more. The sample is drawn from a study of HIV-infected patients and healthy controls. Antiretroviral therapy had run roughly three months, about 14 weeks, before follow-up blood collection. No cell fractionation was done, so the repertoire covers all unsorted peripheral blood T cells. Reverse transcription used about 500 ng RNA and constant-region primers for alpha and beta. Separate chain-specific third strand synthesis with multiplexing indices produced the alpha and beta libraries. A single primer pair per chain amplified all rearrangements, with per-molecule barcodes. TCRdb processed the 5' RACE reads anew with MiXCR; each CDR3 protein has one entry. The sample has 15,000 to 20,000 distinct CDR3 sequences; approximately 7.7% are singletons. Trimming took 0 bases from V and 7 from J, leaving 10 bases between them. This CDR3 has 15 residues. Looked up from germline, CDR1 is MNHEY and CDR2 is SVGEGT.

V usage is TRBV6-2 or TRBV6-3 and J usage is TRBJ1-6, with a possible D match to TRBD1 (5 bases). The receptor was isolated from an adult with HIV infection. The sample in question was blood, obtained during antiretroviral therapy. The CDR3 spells CASSYSARGNSPLHF. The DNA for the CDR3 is TGTGCCAGCAGTTACTCCGCCCGGGGGAATTCACCCCTCCACTTT.